The table lists the clone carrying this T cell receptor beta chain with many counts. This CDR3 has 15 residues. After removal of 5 bases from V and 5 bases from J, the junction contained 10 bases not matched to a gene. CDR1 is MNHEY and CDR2 is SMNVEV in the germline V gene (reference sequence). The entry originates in a study of human T cells and chemical hapten exposure. The library labeled individual cDNA molecules by adding unique molecular identifiers to them. How the authors handled the data: The number of TCRs in each sample had a median of approximately 93,000 and spanned roughly 23,224 to 750,000. TCRdb called the RACE reads again in MiXCR, with one record for every CDR3 protein. The V and J calls were determined by TCRdb, not by the authors. Of approximately 89,000 distinct CDR3 sequences listed, roughly 10% are singletons. Time point in this sample: patch test 2, 6 weeks after DPC sensitization. This sample's treatment: therapeutic diphenylcyclopropenone sensitization with weekly scalp DPC. Each patch test followed a blood draw.

The TCR originated in a woman under 40 with alopecia areata. Some clones in this sample may be carry-over from other donors' samples. This chain links TRBV27 with TRBJ2-7, with 9 bases matching TRBD2. This sample comprised whole blood, obtained in connection with sensitization to the hapten diphenylcyclopropenone (DPC). CDR3 sequence (DNA): TGTGCCAGCAGTCTAAGGGGACTAGCTAGGGACGAGCAGTACTTC. It is translated as CASSLRGLARDEQYF.